This TCR beta chain is drawn from a study of early T cells in non-severe SARS-CoV-2 infection. From the 5' RACE reads, TCRdb called clonotypes with MiXCR, one entry per CDR3 protein. This table has 50,000 to 60,000 distinct CDR3 sequences, 6.5% to 7.5% appearing once. V was trimmed by 4 bases and J by 1 base, leaving 13 bases between them. Germline V gene lookup returns CDR1 SGHRS and CDR2 YFSETQ. The CDR3 runs 15 residues. This clonotype was seen ten or more times. The sequenced sample was whole blood, obtained at baseline. V and J are TRBV5-1 and TRBJ2-3; D is possibly TRBD2 (7 bases). The receptor's source is an adult who was a healthcare worker with PCR-confirmed SARS-CoV-2 infection or an uninfected control (not recorded which). The CDR3 DNA reads TGCGCCAGCAGCCAGAGCGGGACACGCACAGATACGCAGTATTTT. Translating gives CASSQSGTRTDTQYF.